The 24 T cell receptor beta chains below were found in one sample sequenced in a study of T cell responses to AZD1222 COVID-19 vaccine. TCRdb's copy holds only in-frame clones and misses some; the assay was immunoSEQ multiplex PCR. The data show some 170,000 clones, with 85% to 90% seen just once and approximately 4.2% held by the top ten. The sample consisted of peripheral blood, taken 28 days after the second dose of the MenACWY control vaccine. The receptors originated from an adult who received the MenACWY meningococcal vaccine as a control.

The J gene is TRBJ1-4, the V gene TRBV29-1; weak D call: TRBD1 (5 bases). CDR3 size: 13 residues. V shed 7 bases and J shed 6 bases, with 15 bases lying between them. Germline V CDR1 and CDR2: SQVTM, ANQGSEA. The CDR3 region is CSANLQGDEKLFF. The CDR3 coding sequence is TGCAGCGCCAATCTCCAGGGAGATGAAAAACTGTTTTTT.

The rearrangement uses TRBV30 and TRBJ1-1, with TRBD1 as a possible D gene (6 bases). The V gene lost 2 bases and the J gene lost 4 bases, with 14 bases spanning the gap. Germline CDR1 is GTSNPN and CDR2 is SVGIG (reference sequence). CDR3 length: 14 residues. As DNA, the CDR3 is TGTGCCTGGAGTATGGGGGGGGCCTCCACTGAAGCTTTCTTT. As protein: CAWSMGGASTEAFF.

This chain joins TRBV29-1 and TRBJ2-7; D is possibly TRBD1 (6 bases). CDR1 SQVTM and CDR2 ANQGSEA come from the germline V gene. This CDR3 is 14 amino acids long. V lost 6 bases and J 2 bases, leaving 17 bases between the germline ends. The CDR3 spells CSVTLQGPPYEQYF. CDR3 coding DNA: TGCAGCGTAACCTTACAGGGTCCCCCCTACGAGCAGTACTTC.

The CDR3 here is CSVERGSGNTIYF. Here the CDR3 DNA reads TGCAGCGTTGAGCGCGGCTCTGGAAACACCATATATTTT. V and J are TRBV29-1 and TRBJ1-3; D uncertain. V lost 3 bases, J lost 0 bases, and 6 bases lay in between. The germline V gene encodes CDR1 SQVTM and CDR2 ANQGSEA. CDR3 size: 13 residues.

This clone was recorded only once. This chain uses TRBV9 with TRBJ2-2, with 8 bases aligning to TRBD1. The CDR3 sequence is 15 residues long. The V and J ends lost 4 bases and 5 bases, in that order; junction bases with no gene match: 7. The germline gives CDR1 SGDLS, CDR2 YYNGEE. The CDR3 coding sequence is TGTGCCAGCAGCTCTCGGACAGGGCGGACCGGGGAGCTGTTTTTT. The encoded protein is CASSSRTGRTGELFF.

The chain recombines TRBV7-2 with TRBJ2-2; tentatively, D is TRBD1 or TRBD2 (7 bases each). Germline lookup yields CDR1 SGHTA and CDR2 FQGNSA. The V end was cut by 6 bases, the J end by 6 bases, with 17 bases between. The CDR3 is 15 amino acids. The CDR3 sequence: CASREQGGSAGELFF. The CDR3 DNA is TGTGCCAGCAGGGAGCAGGGGGGGAGTGCCGGGGAGCTGTTTTTT. Supplemented by reference TRBV7-2 and TRBJ2-2, the full variable domain reads GAGVSQSPSNKVTEKGKDVELRCDPISGHTALYWYRQSLGQGLEFLIYFQGNSAPDKSGLPSDRFSAERTGGSVSTLTIQRTQQEDSAVYLCASREQGGSAGELFFGEGSRLTVL.

The chain recombines TRBV2 with TRBJ2-1; 8 nucleotides match TRBD1. The J segment lost 10 bases and the V segment lost 6 bases, leaving 5 bases of the junction unmatched. CDR1 and CDR2 (germline): SNHLY, FYNNEI. This CDR3 contains 12 residues. The CDR3 DNA sequence: TGTGCCAGCAGGGCAGGGGGCGACGAGCAGTTCTTC. The encoded protein is CASRAGGDEQFF.

The chain combines TRBV9 with TRBJ1-3, with D tentatively TRBD1 (5 bases). Between the trimmed V and J ends, which lost 0 bases and 4 bases, there was a span of 11 bases. The length of the CDR3 is 15 residues. The V gene's germline CDR1 is SGDLS and CDR2 YYNGEE. The CDR3 region is CASSVAAGGGNTIYF. In nucleotides, the CDR3 is TGTGCCAGCAGCGTAGCCGCCGGGGGAGGAAACACCATATATTTT.

The chain has TRBV2 and TRBJ2-1; 7 nucleotides match TRBD2. CDR1 SNHLY and CDR2 FYNNEI come from the germline V gene. This CDR3 is 16 amino acids long. V shed 7 bases and J 3 bases; nucleotides not matched to a gene: 12. As DNA, the CDR3 is TGTGCCAGCATGGAACAACCGGGAGGCAACTACAATGAGCAGTTCTTC. Its protein product is CASMEQPGGNYNEQFF.

This clone was counted between two and nine times. The chain has TRBV19 and TRBJ2-6; tentatively, D is TRBD1 (5 bases). The V gene's germline CDR1 is LNHDA and CDR2 SQIVND (reference sequence). The CDR3 extends over 14 amino acids. Between the trimmed V and J ends, which lost 10 bases and 2 bases, there was a span of 12 bases. The CDR3 loop reads CATRGGPGANVLTF. Here the CDR3 DNA reads TGTGCCACTAGGGGTGGGCCTGGGGCCAACGTCCTGACTTTC.

This chain connects TRBV6-5 to TRBJ1-5, with D unclear. CDR1 and CDR2 from the germline V gene are MNHEY and SVGAGI. Trimming left V 10 bases short and J 5 bases short, with 6 bases between. The CDR3 sequence is 10 residues long. The DNA of the CDR3 is TGTGCCACCTCATATCAGCCCCAGCATTTT. This codes for CATSYQPQHF.

The genes are TRBV6-4 and TRBJ1-2, with D perhaps matching TRBD1 (5 bases). Per the germline V gene, CDR1 is MRHNA and CDR2 is SNTAGT. Trimming shortened V by 6 bases and J by 4 bases, and 12 bases separated the two germline ends. This CDR3 is built from 13 residues. Here the CDR3 reads CASSGTDGYGYTF. DNA for the CDR3: TGTGCCAGCAGCGGGACGGACGGCTATGGCTACACCTTC.

V and J are TRBV28 and TRBJ2-7; 7 bases agree with TRBD2. Trimming took 6 bases from V and 2 from J; bases not matched to a gene: 25. Germline V lookup: CDR1 MDHEN, CDR2 SYDVKM. The CDR3 has 20 amino acids. The DNA of the CDR3 is TGTGCCAGCAGCCCCATCGGACGGACGGGACTACCCCAAGCCACCTACGAGCAGTACTTC. Translation gives CASSPIGRTGLPQATYEQYF.

The V gene is TRBV10-3, the J gene TRBJ2-6, with unresolved D. CDR1 is ENHRY and CDR2 is SYGVKD in the germline V gene. With 0 bases removed from V and 0 bases from J, the gap between germline ends came to 3 bases. The CDR3 covers 15 residues. CDR3 in DNA: TGTGCCATCAGTGAGTCGGGCTCTGGGGCCAACGTCCTGACTTTC. Translated: CAISESGSGANVLTF.

This clone was recorded once. The J gene is TRBJ2-3, the V gene TRBV19; D is unclear. Germline loops: CDR1 LNHDA, CDR2 SQIVND (reference sequence). The CDR3 contains 15 residues. V was shortened by 4 bases and J by 3 bases, with 14 bases between the two germline ends. The chain's CDR3 is CASSTPGLKTDTQYF. As DNA, the CDR3 is TGTGCCAGTAGTACCCCCGGCCTCAAGACAGATACGCAGTATTTT.

The CDR3 nucleotides are TGCAGCTCCGAGACAGGGGGCACCGGGAATGAGCAGTTCTTC. Translation gives CSSETGGTGNEQFF. This chain connects TRBV29-1 to TRBJ2-1; 10 nucleotides match TRBD1. The germline gives CDR1 SQVTM, CDR2 ANQGSEA. The J segment lost 7 bases and the V segment lost 8 bases, leaving 11 bases of the junction unmatched. The CDR3 is 14 residues long.

This chain connects TRBV4-3 to TRBJ2-7; D remains ambiguous. The V end lost 1 base, the J end lost 7 bases, and 17 bases lay between the germline ends. Looked up from germline, CDR1 is LGHNA and CDR2 is YSLEER. The CDR3 sequence is 15 residues long. CDR3 residues: CASSQAIAPQYEQYF. CDR3 bases: TGCGCCAGCAGCCAAGCGATAGCTCCCCAATATGAGCAGTACTTC.

V and J are TRBV19 and TRBJ1-1, with 7 bases lining up with TRBD1. The CDR3 totals 13 residues. The V gene's germline CDR1 is LNHDA and CDR2 SQIVND (reference sequence). V lost 4 bases and J lost 3; bases outside the gene matches: 2. CDR3 in amino acids: CASSTGQYTEAFF. CDR3 bases: TGTGCCAGTAGTACGGGACAGTACACTGAAGCTTTCTTT.

The genes are TRBV5-4 and TRBJ1-2; no clear D. V lost 0 bases to trimming and J lost 6 bases, with 15 bases between them. Looked up from germline, CDR1 is SGHNT and CDR2 is YYREEE (reference sequence). The CDR3 loop spans 15 amino acids. CDR3 nucleotide sequence: TGTGCCAGCAGCTTGGTAGGCACCGAAGTGAATGGCTACACCTTC. It yields the protein CASSLVGTEVNGYTF.

This rearrangement joins TRBV7-3 to TRBJ2-6, with D perhaps given as TRBD1 or TRBD2 (6 bases each). The ends were cut back, 5 bases at V and 3 bases at J, with 17 bases in the middle. The CDR3 length is 17 residues. CDR1 is SGHTA and CDR2 is FQGTGA in the germline V gene. Written as DNA, the CDR3 is TGTGCCAGCAGCCCGATGAGAGGGGGAGGTGGGGCCAACGTCCTGACTTTC. Protein: CASSPMRGGGGANVLTF.

This chain uses TRBV19 with TRBJ1-5, with D possibly being TRBD1 (5 bases). Trimming stripped 6 bases from V and 0 bases from J, with 18 bases between. The length of the CDR3 is 17 residues. CDR1 and CDR2 (germline): LNHDA, SQIVND (reference sequence). Here the CDR3 DNA reads TGTGCCAGTAGAAAGGACACAAGATTTTATAGCAATCAGCCCCAGCATTTT. This sequence encodes CASRKDTRFYSNQPQHF.

V and J are TRBV2 and TRBJ1-1; no clear D. Germline CDR1 SNHLY, CDR2 FYNNEI. The V and J ends lost 7 bases and 11 bases respectively, with 11 bases between them. The CDR3 has 10 amino acids. CDR3 region: CASTRGGAFF. The CDR3 DNA is TGTGCCAGCACCCGAGGCGGCGCTTTCTTT.

The V and J genes are TRBV27 and TRBJ2-1; D may correspond to TRBD1 or TRBD2 (6 bases each). Per germline, CDR1 MNHEY and CDR2 SMNVEV (reference sequence). Trimming pared 5 bases from V and 4 bases from J, leaving 12 bases between. CDR3 length: 14 amino acids. In DNA form, the CDR3 reads TGTGCCAGCAGTAGGGGGGACATATACAATGAGCAGTTCTTC. Protein product: CASSRGDIYNEQFF.

The V gene is TRBV19, the J gene TRBJ1-5; no clear D gene. V was trimmed by 6 bases and J by 4 bases, leaving 13 bases between them. Germline loops: CDR1 LNHDA, CDR2 SQIVND (reference sequence). The CDR3 is 14 residues long. The CDR3 region is CASSPSWANQPQHF. For the CDR3, the DNA is TGTGCCAGTAGCCCTAGTTGGGCGAATCAGCCCCAGCATTTT.